Shown below are 8 T cell receptor beta chains from a single sample sequenced in a study of blood T cell repertoires in COVID-19. Sequenced by immunoSEQ multiplex PCR; TCRdb stores in-frame clones only, minus some. The data show tens of thousands of clones, approximately 80% seen once. Source material: peripheral blood. These TCRs come from a man older than 75 with active or convalescent COVID-19.

J is TRBJ2-2 and V is TRBV4-2, with a possible D match to TRBD2 (5 bases). This CDR3 has 15 amino acids. Trimming removed 6 bases from V and 6 bases from J, with 17 bases in between. The germline CDR1 and CDR2 sequences are LGHNA and YNFKEQ. CDR3 nucleotides: TGTGCCAGCAGGAAAGAGGCTAGCACCCCCGGGGAGCTGTTTTTT. Translating gives CASRKEASTPGELFF.

The chain employs TRBV3-1 (or the pseudogene TRBV3-2) and TRBJ2-7; no clear D. The length of the CDR3 is 15 residues. CDR1 LGHDT and CDR2 YNNKEL come from the germline V gene (reference sequence). The V end was cut by 0 bases, the J end by 6 bases, with 15 bases between. The chain's CDR3 is CASSQDNMARSEQYF. DNA of the CDR3: TGTGCCAGCAGCCAAGATAATATGGCCCGGAGCGAGCAGTACTTC.

The J gene is TRBJ1-6, the V gene TRBV5-4; a weak D match, TRBD1 (6 bases). The CDR3 extends over 14 amino acids. The V end was cut by 1 base, the J end by 6 bases, with 8 bases between. CDR1 is SGHNT, CDR2 YYREEE, per germline (reference sequence). The CDR3 loop reads CASSLTGPNSPLHF. DNA of the CDR3: TGTGCCAGCAGCTTGACAGGGCCTAATTCACCCCTCCACTTT.

The J gene is TRBJ2-2, the V gene TRBV5-1, with 8 bases lining up with TRBD2. Trimming cost V 4 bases and J 6 bases; bases outside gene matches: 5. Germline CDR1 reads SGHRS; CDR2 reads YFSETQ. The CDR3 is 14 residues long. CDR3 in DNA: TGCGCCAGCAGCGTGCGGACTAGCTCCGGGGAGCTGTTTTTT. Its translation: CASSVRTSSGELFF.

The chain carries TRBV5-1 and TRBJ2-5; D might be TRBD1 (5 bases). The germline gives CDR1 SGHRS, CDR2 YFSETQ. The CDR3 sequence is 15 residues long. V shed 3 bases and J shed 4 bases, with 16 bases lying between them. CDR3 loop: CASSYNDRSPETQYF. CDR3 sequence (DNA): TGCGCCAGCAGCTACAACGACAGATCTCCAGAGACCCAGTACTTC.

This rearrangement joins TRBV6-4 to TRBJ1-1; D is perhaps TRBD1 (6 bases). V was cut by 5 bases and J by 0 bases, with 16 bases left in between. The germline V gene encodes CDR1 MRHNA and CDR2 SNTAGT. The CDR3 has 16 residues. For the CDR3, the DNA is TGTGCCAGCAGTCCTCACCCAGGACAGCTGAACACTGAAGCTTTCTTT. Translating it yields CASSPHPGQLNTEAFF.

The CDR3 loop is CASTKSRQSGANVLTF. DNA for the CDR3: TGTGCCAGCACCAAATCCCGACAATCTGGGGCCAACGTCCTGACTTTC. The rearrangement joins TRBV11-2 to TRBJ2-6; D is uncertain. The CDR3 contains 16 residues. Germline V lookup: CDR1 SGHAT, CDR2 FQNNGV. V lost 7 bases, J lost 1 base, and 14 bases lay in between.

The J gene is TRBJ2-2, the V gene TRBV28; no firm D call. The V end was cut by 2 bases, the J end by 2 bases, with 9 bases between. CDR3 length equals 15 residues. Germline assignment: CDR1 MDHEN and CDR2 SYDVKM. The CDR3 is CASSLGERNTGELFF. Written as DNA, the CDR3 is TGTGCCAGCAGTTTAGGCGAGCGTAACACCGGGGAGCTGTTTTTT. Supplemented by reference TRBV28 and TRBJ2-2, the full variable domain reads DVKVTQSSRYLVKRTGEKVFLECVQDMDHENMFWYRQDPGLGLRLIYFSYDVKMKEKGDIPEGYSVSREKKERFSLILESASTNQTSMYLCASSLGERNTGELFFGEGSRLTVL.